This T cell receptor beta chain appears in the sequencing data of a study of blood T cell repertoires in COVID-19. Study context: The United States, Italy and Spain were the sources of the acute and convalescent COVID-19 samples. T cells, B-cell-depleted T cells, or PBMCs provided the cDNA or gDNA that served as material.

Original processing notes: Quantification of nucleated cells was approximated via reference gene primer amplification. The table came from immunoSEQ multiplex PCR; TCRdb's copy has only in-frame clones and leaves some out. V and J calls plus clone size are reproduced from that table; the DNA served to infer D and trimming. The sample has about 53,000 clones; around nine tenths are singletons. This CDR3 contains 14 residues. From germline, CDR1 is SGHTS and CDR2 YDEGEE. Trimming removed 4 bases at V and 4 bases at J, with 13 bases between. The TCR was taken from a man aged 50-59 years with acute or convalescent COVID-19. The J gene is TRBJ2-3, the V gene TRBV5-8; D may be TRBD1 (6 bases). The sequenced material came from peripheral blood. As DNA, the CDR3 is TGTGCCAGCAGCACCTCAGGGGCGGCAGATACGCAGTATTTT. As protein: CASSTSGAADTQYF. Using reference TRBV5-8 and TRBJ2-3 for the parts outside the CDR3, the full variable domain is EAGVTQSPTHLIKTRGQQATLRCSPISGHTSVYWYQQALGLGLQFLLWYDEGEERNRGNFPPRFSGRQFPNYSSELNVNALELEDSALYLCASSTSGAADTQYFGPGTRLTVL.